Listed below are T cell receptor beta chains from one sample, sequenced in a study of OX40 agonist ivuxolimab in advanced cancers. TCRdb keeps only in-frame clones here, not all; method: immunoSEQ multiplex PCR. Altogether just over 40,000 clones are present, about 91% being singletons, with the ten largest covering around 25%. The material sequenced was CD4+ or CD8+ T cells sorted from blood, taken in a trial of the OX40 agonist ivuxolimab. These TCRs come from an adult with an advanced solid tumor such as melanoma, head and neck, liver or kidney cancer. The CDR3 runs from the conserved cysteine through the conserved F or W. The D gene is left open where the match is weak. Expanded clones are given a class, and other clones once, few, many or no size at all.

D: .
size: .
length: 13
V: TRBV6-5
J: TRBJ2-1
CDR3: CASTDGSYNEQFF

D: .
size: large
length: 16
V: TRBV4-1
J: TRBJ1-1
CDR3: CASSQDRYRLNTEAFF

D: .
size: .
length: 17
V: TRBV28
J: TRBJ2-3
CDR3: CASSSKYQGDSTDTQYF

D: .
size: .
length: 17
V: TRBV7-7
J: TRBJ2-2
CDR3: CASSLGRPGFGTGELFF

D: .
size: .
length: 15
V: TRBV5-1
J: TRBJ2-7
CDR3: CASSLVGGMRYEQYF

D: TRBD1
size: .
length: 16
V: TRBV9
J: TRBJ2-1
CDR3: CASSAYAGTVDNEQFF

D: .
size: .
length: 16
V: TRBV11-2
J: TRBJ2-1
CDR3: CASSLDDGPGRDEQFF

D: TRBD2
size: .
length: 16
V: TRBV9
J: TRBJ2-3
CDR3: CASSVAFGRYTDTQYF

D: TRBD1
size: .
length: 15
V: TRBV28
J: TRBJ2-7
CDR3: CASSLSGTGTYEQYF

D: .
size: .
length: 14
V: TRBV6-1
J: TRBJ2-2
CDR3: CASSDGRDAGELFF

D: TRBD2
size: .
length: 15
V: TRBV6-1
J: TRBJ2-7
CDR3: CASSPGTSGSYEQYF

D: .
size: .
length: 14
V: TRBV27
J: TRBJ1-5
CDR3: CASSPAGANQPQHF

D: TRBD2
size: .
length: 15
V: TRBV18
J: TRBJ2-7
CDR3: CASSPGTSGNDEQYF

D: .
size: .
length: 12
V: TRBV11-2
J: TRBJ2-4
CDR3: CASSLTKNIQYF

D: .
size: .
length: 17
V: TRBV7-6
J: TRBJ2-3
CDR3: CASSPLPGGRRTDTQYF

D: TRBD2
size: .
length: 15
V: TRBV28
J: TRBJ2-1
CDR3: CASSFTGGPGNEQFF

D: .
size: .
length: 15
V: TRBV5-5
J: TRBJ1-2
CDR3: CASSLEPGIFYGYTF

D: .
size: .
length: 14
V: TRBV6-5
J: TRBJ1-1
CDR3: CASSLIQGNTEAFF

D: TRBD1
size: .
length: 16
V: TRBV19
J: TRBJ1-5
CDR3: CASSIGWTGWDQPQHF

D: TRBD2
size: few
length: 15
V: TRBV6-4
J: TRBJ2-1
CDR3: CASSFKTSGADEQFF

D: TRBD1
size: .
length: 14
V: TRBV29-1
J: TRBJ2-2
CDR3: CSVTGTGYTGELFF

D: .
size: .
length: 15
V: TRBV4-1
J: TRBJ2-7
CDR3: CASSQSYRGSDEQYF

D: .
size: .
length: 15
V: TRBV25-1
J: TRBJ2-5
CDR3: CASNCLGAPPETQYF

D: .
size: .
length: 12
V: TRBV9
J: TRBJ1-1
CDR3: CASSGTDLQAFF

D: TRBD1
size: few
length: 13
V: TRBV30
J: TRBJ1-1
CDR3: CAWDRDRATEAFF

D: .
size: .
length: 14
V: TRBV10-3
J: TRBJ2-5
CDR3: CAISESMGIETQYF

D: TRBD1
size: .
length: 13
V: TRBV30
J: TRBJ1-5
CDR3: CAWSVQGEQPQHF

D: .
size: .
length: 15
V: TRBV15
J: TRBJ1-5
CDR3: CATSRVTDSNQPQHF

D: .
size: .
length: 13
V: TRBV15
J: TRBJ2-2
CDR3: CAASGRGTGELFF

D: .
size: .
length: 14
V: TRBV6-6
J: TRBJ2-7
CDR3: CASSYSGAGYEQYF

D: TRBD1
size: .
length: 17
V: TRBV6-4
J: TRBJ1-2
CDR3: CASSDEFGDRANYGYTF

D: .
size: .
length: 20
V: TRBV5-1
J: TRBJ2-1
CDR3: CASSLIASGKPPNHYNEQFF

D: TRBD1
size: .
length: 15
V: TRBV6-5
J: TRBJ2-3
CDR3: CASSYSIRGQGTQYF

D: TRBD1
size: .
length: 17
V: TRBV27
J: TRBJ1-1
CDR3: CASGKGPGQGANTEAFF

D: .
size: .
length: 14
V: TRBV10-2
J: TRBJ2-7
CDR3: CASSDTRVGREQYF

D: TRBD1
size: .
length: 15
V: TRBV19
J: TRBJ2-7
CDR3: CASSTTGQGFDEQYF

D: .
size: .
length: 14
V: TRBV27
J: TRBJ2-7
CDR3: CASSKHESTYEQYF

D: TRBD1
size: .
length: 14
V: TRBV5-1
J: TRBJ2-7
CDR3: CASSLWTGTLEQYF

D: .
size: .
length: 14
V: TRBV11-1
J: TRBJ1-1
CDR3: CASSLGRSGTEAFF